Following are 29 T cell receptor beta chains from one sample sequenced in a study of blood T cell repertoires in COVID-19. The repertoire was sequenced with immunoSEQ multiplex PCR; TCRdb's copy has only in-frame clones and lacks some. The table includes roughly 90,000 clones, roughly 88% detected once. Sequencing was done on a sample of peripheral blood. These receptors originate from a human donor with active COVID-19. The donor label of this sample is uncertain.

The genes are TRBV6-5 and TRBJ1-2, with TRBD1 matching over 7 bases. There are 13 residues in the CDR3. V lost 6 bases, J lost 8 bases, and 9 bases stayed unmatched. Germline V gives CDR1 MNHEY, CDR2 SVGAGI. The CDR3 is CASSNRGLEGYTF. CDR3 nucleotides: TGTGCCAGCAGCAACAGGGGCCTTGAGGGCTACACCTTC.

This chain joins TRBV30 and TRBJ1-5; D gene uncertain. Trimming shortened V by 1 base and J by 6 bases, and 10 bases separated the two germline ends. This CDR3 has 13 residues. Germline CDR1 and CDR2: GTSNPN and SVGIG (reference sequence). CDR3 protein: CAWSEGGGQPQHF. DNA for the CDR3: TGTGCCTGGAGTGAGGGCGGAGGTCAGCCCCAGCATTTT.

The CDR3 reads CASSLASAGSYEQYF. The CDR3 DNA reads as TGTGCCAGCAGCTTGGCCTCTGCCGGCTCCTACGAGCAGTACTTC. The V call is TRBV5-5, the J call TRBJ2-7; no firm D call. The germline V and J ends were trimmed by 0 bases and 0 bases, with 10 bases remaining between them. The CDR3 spans 15 residues. The germline CDR1 and CDR2 sequences are SGHKS and YYEKEE (reference sequence).

CDR3 amino acids: CASGGQGARNTIYF. The CDR3 DNA reads as TGTGCCAGCGGGGGACAGGGGGCCCGAAACACCATATATTTT. The chain couples TRBV2 to TRBJ1-3; 12 bases line up with TRBD1. The CDR3 has 14 residues. V gave up 8 bases and J gave up 5 bases; unmatched junction bases: 4. Germline V gives CDR1 SNHLY, CDR2 FYNNEI. The full variable domain, completed using reference TRBV2 and TRBJ1-3, is EPEVTQTPSHQVTQMGQEVILRCVPISNHLYFYWYRQILGQKVEFLVSFYNNEISEKSEIFDDQFSVERPDGSNFTLKIRSTKLEDSAMYFCASGGQGARNTIYFGEGSWLTVV.

The J gene is TRBJ1-2, the V gene TRBV6-6; no clear D. The CDR3 sequence is 13 residues long. V was cut by 5 bases and J by 0 bases, with 7 bases left in between. Germline loops: CDR1 MNHNY, CDR2 SVGAGI (reference sequence). CDR3 sequence: CASSLQPNYGYTF. As DNA, the CDR3 is TGTGCCAGCAGTCTACAGCCTAACTATGGCTACACCTTC.

CDR3 amino acids: CASSFGWAGTNQPQHF. The CDR3 DNA sequence: TGTGCCAGCAGCTTCGGGTGGGCGGGCACCAATCAGCCCCAGCATTTT. This chain uses TRBV7-9 with TRBJ1-5; D is unresolved. Trimming cost V 3 bases and J 3 bases, with 15 bases left between them. The V gene's germline CDR1 is SEHNR and CDR2 FQNEAQ (reference sequence). CDR3 size: 16 residues.

The chain is built from TRBV2 and TRBJ2-7; 9 bases align to TRBD1. The length of the CDR3 is 17 residues. V shed 7 bases and J 6 bases; nucleotides not matched to a gene: 19. The germline V gene encodes CDR1 SNHLY and CDR2 FYNNEI. The CDR3 sequence is CASNPSGTGKVASEQYF. The CDR3 DNA follows: TGTGCCAGCAATCCCTCCGGGACAGGGAAGGTCGCGAGCGAGCAGTACTTC.

The chain couples TRBV6-6 to TRBJ2-5; no clear D gene. The CDR3 sequence is 11 residues long. Trimming pared 2 bases from V and 10 bases from J, leaving 8 bases between. Per germline, CDR1 MNHNY and CDR2 SVGAGI (reference sequence). The CDR3 loop reads CASSYRDFQYF. DNA of the CDR3: TGTGCCAGCAGTTACCGCGACTTCCAGTACTTC.

The chain uses TRBV7-2 and TRBJ2-3; 9 bases align to TRBD1. The J segment lost 6 bases and the V segment lost 5 bases, leaving 9 bases of the junction unmatched. The CDR3 extends over 15 amino acids. Per germline, CDR1 SGHTA and CDR2 FQGNSA. CDR3 residues: CASSPYGTGYDTQYF. In DNA form, the CDR3 reads TGTGCCAGCAGCCCATACGGGACAGGGTATGATACGCAGTATTTT.

The chain combines TRBV4-1 with TRBJ2-7, with 11 positions matching TRBD2. Germline V gene lookup returns CDR1 MGHRA and CDR2 YSYEKL. The CDR3 contains 16 residues. The junction had 9 bases not matched to a gene; V was cut back by 2 bases and J by 6 bases. The CDR3 region has the DNA TGCGCCAGCAGCCAAATAGCGGGGGGGACCTCTCTCGAGCAGTACTTC. This translates into CASSQIAGGTSLEQYF.

This clone was seen a few times. The chain couples TRBV7-9 to TRBJ1-2, with TRBD1 identical over 7 bases. CDR1 and CDR2 (germline): SEHNR, FQNEAQ (reference sequence). The CDR3 extends over 14 amino acids. The J segment lost 3 bases and the V segment lost 5 bases, leaving 6 bases of the junction unmatched. The CDR3 region has the DNA TGTGCCAGCAGCCCGGACAGGCAATACTATGGCTACACCTTC. Translated: CASSPDRQYYGYTF. Using reference TRBV7-9 and TRBJ1-2 for the parts outside the CDR3, the full variable domain is DTGVSQNPRHKITKRGQNVTFRCDPISEHNRLYWYRQTLGQGPEFLTYFQNEAQLEKSRLLSDRFSAERPKGSFSTLEIQRTEQGDSAMYLCASSPDRQYYGYTFGSGTRLTVV.

The chain joins TRBV2 to TRBJ1-5; the match to TRBD1 covers 8 bases. V lost 4 bases to trimming and J lost 7 bases; unmatched junction nucleotides: 9. Germline V gene lookup returns CDR1 SNHLY and CDR2 FYNNEI. The CDR3 totals 15 residues. Here the CDR3 reads CASSAWQGAGQPQHF. In nucleotides, the CDR3 is TGTGCCAGCAGTGCGTGGCAGGGGGCCGGCCAGCCCCAGCATTTT.

The chain combines TRBV19 with TRBJ1-1, with D uncertain. V was trimmed by 1 base and J by 2 bases, leaving 11 bases between them. The CDR3 covers 15 residues. Germline V gene lookup returns CDR1 LNHDA and CDR2 SQIVND (reference sequence). CDR3 sequence: CASSIAGRENTEAFF. The CDR3 DNA follows: TGTGCCAGTAGTATAGCGGGGAGAGAAAACACTGAAGCTTTCTTT.

The chain links TRBV5-1 to TRBJ2-7; the D gene is possibly TRBD2 (6 bases). In germline, CDR1 is SGHRS, CDR2 YFSETQ. This CDR3 contains 16 residues. The V gene lost 0 bases and the J gene lost 5 bases, with 18 bases spanning the gap. The CDR3 bases are TGCGCCAGCAGCTTGGGGCGGGACCCACGCTTCGACGAGCAGTACTTC. As protein: CASSLGRDPRFDEQYF.

This chain uses TRBV19 with TRBJ2-2; perhaps TRBD2 as D (5 bases). Germline loops: CDR1 LNHDA, CDR2 SQIVND (reference sequence). The CDR3 is 15 amino acids. Trimming pared 1 base from V and 7 bases from J, leaving 13 bases between. CDR3 in DNA: TGTGCCAGTAGTATAGGAGACCCGGGGTTCGGGGAGCTGTTTTTT. Translation: CASSIGDPGFGELFF.

This clone appeared once. V and J are TRBV7-9 and TRBJ2-7; D not resolved. The CDR3 runs to 13 residues. Trimming shortened V by 3 bases and J by 0 bases, and 6 bases separated the two germline ends. Germline CDR1 and CDR2: SEHNR and FQNEAQ (reference sequence). The CDR3 spells CASSFPSSYEQYF. DNA of the CDR3: TGTGCCAGCAGCTTCCCCAGCTCCTACGAGCAGTACTTC. The complete variable domain, with remaining parts taken from reference TRBV7-9 and TRBJ2-7, reads DTGVSQNPRHKITKRGQNVTFRCDPISEHNRLYWYRQTLGQGPEFLTYFQNEAQLEKSRLLSDRFSAERPKGSFSTLEIQRTEQGDSAMYLCASSFPSSYEQYFGPGTRLTVT.

This chain uses TRBV18 with TRBJ1-5; 8 bases agree with TRBD1. The CDR3 is 16 residues long. Germline CDR1 KGHSH, CDR2 LQKENI. The V gene end was trimmed by 2 bases and the J gene end by 1 base; junction bases not matched to a gene: 4. CDR3 region: CASSPGQGLSNQPQHF. The CDR3 DNA reads as TGTGCCAGCTCACCAGGACAGGGTTTGAGCAATCAGCCCCAGCATTTT.

The gene calls are TRBV7-7 and TRBJ2-1; 7 nucleotides agree with TRBD2. The trim removed 5 bases at V and 0 bases at J, leaving 7 bases unmatched. The CDR3 is made up of 16 amino acids. Germline V gene data show CDR1 as SSHAT and CDR2 as FNYEAQ (reference sequence). The CDR3 sequence is CASSASSGRSYNEQFF. The CDR3 DNA sequence: TGTGCCAGCAGCGCGAGTAGCGGGCGCTCCTACAATGAGCAGTTCTTC.

V usage is TRBV19 and J usage is TRBJ2-3; 7 bases fit TRBD2. CDR1 is LNHDA and CDR2 is SQIVND in the germline V gene (reference sequence). J was trimmed by 1 base and V by 6 bases; bases with no gene match: 7. This CDR3 spans 15 amino acids. DNA of the CDR3: TGTGCCAGTAGCGTTAGACTAGCCGGCACAGATACGCAGTATTTT. It yields the protein CASSVRLAGTDTQYF.

The genes are TRBV7-9 and TRBJ1-3; D is uncertain. Trimming took 1 base from V and 0 from J, leaving 13 bases between them. Germline CDR1 and CDR2: SEHNR and FQNEAQ (reference sequence). This CDR3 contains 17 residues. CDR3 amino acids: CASSLGDGGFSGNTIYF. The DNA of the CDR3 is TGTGCCAGCAGCTTAGGAGACGGAGGGTTCTCTGGAAACACCATATATTTT.

The chain has TRBV27 and TRBJ2-3; 12 bases align to TRBD2. The CDR3 totals 16 residues. Germline V gives CDR1 MNHEY, CDR2 SMNVEV (reference sequence). J gave up 7 bases and V 1 base, and 6 bases lay outside the gene matches. This chain's CDR3 is CASSLFASGGAHTQYF. DNA of the CDR3: TGTGCCAGCAGTTTATTTGCTAGCGGGGGGGCCCATACGCAGTATTTT.

This sequence joins TRBV19 and TRBJ1-4; D remains ambiguous. Trimming left V 3 bases short and J 4 bases short, with 12 bases between. CDR1 is LNHDA, CDR2 SQIVND, per germline (reference sequence). This CDR3 contains 15 residues. Here the CDR3 reads CASSIRGSFNEKLFF. As DNA, the CDR3 is TGTGCCAGTAGTATTCGCGGGTCTTTTAATGAAAAACTGTTTTTT.

The chain is built from TRBV5-1 and TRBJ1-1; D is perhaps TRBD1 (5 bases). The ends were cut back, 1 base at V and 6 bases at J, with 10 bases in the middle. CDR3 length equals 13 residues. The germline CDR1 and CDR2 sequences are SGHRS and YFSETQ. CDR3 sequence: CASSLPGSPEAFF. The CDR3 DNA is TGCGCCAGCAGCTTGCCAGGGTCTCCTGAAGCTTTCTTT.

The V call is TRBV19, the J call TRBJ2-7, with 11 bases that match TRBD1. V lost 4 bases to trimming and J lost 3 bases; unmatched junction nucleotides: 8. Germline CDR1 is LNHDA and CDR2 is SQIVND (reference sequence). The CDR3 covers 16 residues. CDR3 sequence (DNA): TGTGCCAGTAGTACTCGCAGAGGGACAGGGGGCTACGAGCAGTACTTC. This gives the protein CASSTRRGTGGYEQYF.

The V and J genes are TRBV9 and TRBJ2-5; the match to TRBD2 covers 7 bases. The junction had 7 bases not matched to a gene; V was cut back by 0 bases and J by 5 bases. The germline V gene encodes CDR1 SGDLS and CDR2 YYNGEE. This CDR3 region has 15 residues. The CDR3 loop is CASSVEGGVDETQYF. CDR3 nucleotides: TGTGCCAGCAGCGTAGAGGGAGGGGTTGATGAGACCCAGTACTTC.

The V gene is TRBV6-5, the J gene TRBJ1-2, with 8 bases fitting TRBD1. Germline CDR1 and CDR2: MNHEY and SVGAGI. Trimming took 6 bases from V and 4 from J; bases not matched to a gene: 4. This CDR3 region has 13 residues. Here the CDR3 reads CASSPDRVYGYTF. The CDR3 nucleotides are TGTGCCAGCAGCCCGGACAGGGTCTATGGCTACACCTTC.

The chain is built from TRBV5-8 and TRBJ2-1; the D is unclear. The germline CDR1 and CDR2 sequences are SGHTS and YDEGEE. The CDR3 spans 11 residues. With 5 bases removed from V and 10 bases from J, the gap between germline ends came to 10 bases. The CDR3 is CASSPLGEQFF. CDR3 DNA sequence: TGTGCCAGCAGTCCACTGGGCGAGCAGTTCTTC.

V gene TRBV5-4 combines with J gene TRBJ2-7; D perhaps matches TRBD1 (6 bases). CDR3 length: 15 residues. Deletions cut 4 bases from V and 4 bases from J, with 18 bases between. The germline V gene has CDR1 SGHNT and CDR2 YYREEE (reference sequence). Written as DNA, the CDR3 is TGTGCCAGCAGCGGAATACTTGGACAGAGATACGAGCAGTACTTC. Its protein is CASSGILGQRYEQYF.

The chain links TRBV7-8 to TRBJ2-4; 11 nucleotides align to TRBD2. The ends lost 1 base at V and 2 bases at J; junction bases unmatched: 1. The germline CDR1 and CDR2 sequences are SGHVS and FQNEAQ. The CDR3 runs 16 residues. The CDR3 region has the DNA TGTGCCAGCAGCTTAGTAGCGGGGGGGCCCAAAAACATTCAGTACTTC. Its protein product is CASSLVAGGPKNIQYF. The whole variable domain, filled in from reference TRBV7-8 and TRBJ2-4, reads GAGVSQSPRYKVAKRGQDVALRCDPISGHVSLFWYQQALGQGPEFLTYFQNEAQLDKSGLPSDRFFAERPEGSVSTLKIQRTQQEDSAVYLCASSLVAGGPKNIQYFGAGTRLSVL.